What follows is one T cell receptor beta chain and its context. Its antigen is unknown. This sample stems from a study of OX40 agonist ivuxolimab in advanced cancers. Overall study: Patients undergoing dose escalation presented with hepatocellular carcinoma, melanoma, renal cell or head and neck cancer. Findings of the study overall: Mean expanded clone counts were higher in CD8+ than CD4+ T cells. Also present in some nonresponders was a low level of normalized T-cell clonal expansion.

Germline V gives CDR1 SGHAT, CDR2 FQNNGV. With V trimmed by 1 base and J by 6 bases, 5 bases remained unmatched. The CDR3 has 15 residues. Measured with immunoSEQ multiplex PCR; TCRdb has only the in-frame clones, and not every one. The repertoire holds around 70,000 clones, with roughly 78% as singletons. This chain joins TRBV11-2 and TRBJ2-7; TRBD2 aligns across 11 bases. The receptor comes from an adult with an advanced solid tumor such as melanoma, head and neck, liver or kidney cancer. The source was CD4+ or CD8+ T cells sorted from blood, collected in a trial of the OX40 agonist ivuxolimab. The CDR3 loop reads CASSLVLAGVGEQYF. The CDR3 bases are TGTGCCAGCAGCTTAGTACTAGCGGGAGTTGGCGAGCAGTACTTC.